These 8 T cell receptor beta chains share one sample of origin, sequenced in a study of early T cells in non-severe SARS-CoV-2 infection. In TCRdb, the 5' RACE reads were re-called with MiXCR into one record per CDR3 protein. The table shows about 42,000 distinct CDR3 sequences, with around 7% occurring only once. The sequenced material came from whole blood. Receptors were obtained from an adult who was a healthcare worker with PCR-confirmed SARS-CoV-2 infection or an uninfected control (not recorded which).

This clonotype was observed a handful of times. CDR3 sequence: CASSLVLLPATNEKLFF. Here the CDR3 DNA reads TGTGCCAGCAGCTTAGTCCTACTCCCTGCAACTAATGAAAAACTGTTTTTT. The V and J genes are TRBV7-9 and TRBJ1-4; D is ambiguous. The CDR3 runs to 17 residues. The ends were cut back, 1 base at V and 0 bases at J, with 12 bases in the middle. Germline V gene lookup returns CDR1 SEHNR and CDR2 FQNEAQ (reference sequence). The full variable domain, completed using reference TRBV7-9 and TRBJ1-4, is DTGVSQNPRHKITKRGQNVTFRCDPISEHNRLYWYRQTLGQGPEFLTYFQNEAQLEKSRLLSDRFSAERPKGSFSTLEIQRTEQGDSAMYLCASSLVLLPATNEKLFFGSGTQLSVL.

This clonotype was detected many times. The chain combines TRBV20-1 with TRBJ2-5; 8 bases fit TRBD2. Germline CDR1 DFQATT, CDR2 SNEGSKA (reference sequence). The V gene end was trimmed by 1 base and the J gene end by 5 bases; junction bases not matched to a gene: 3. The CDR3 spans 13 residues. The DNA of the CDR3 is TGCAGTGCTAGAGGTAGCGGGGAGGAGACCCAGTACTTC. This sequence encodes CSARGSGEETQYF.

The J gene is TRBJ2-7, the V gene TRBV19, with a tentative D call TRBD2 (6 bases). Trimming left V 5 bases short and J 3 bases short, with 20 bases between. The germline V gene encodes CDR1 LNHDA and CDR2 SQIVND (reference sequence). The CDR3 is made up of 16 amino acids. CDR3: CASSVGSGSLIYEQYF. The CDR3 nucleotides read TGTGCCAGTAGTGTCGGAAGCGGGTCTCTGATCTACGAGCAGTACTTC.

This clonotype has a count of ten or more. This chain links TRBV6-6 with TRBJ2-6; 9 bases line up with TRBD1. After removal of 6 bases from V and 4 bases from J, the junction contained 1 base not matched to a gene. The CDR3 is 14 amino acids. Germline V lookup: CDR1 MNHNY, CDR2 SVGAGI (reference sequence). The CDR3 nucleotides read TGTGCCAGCAGACAGGGGGCCGGGGCCAACGTCCTGACTTTC. Encoded protein: CASRQGAGANVLTF.

Ten or more counts support this clonotype. The rearrangement uses TRBV27 and TRBJ2-3; D gene ambiguous. This CDR3 comprises 13 residues. V dropped 4 bases and J dropped 2 bases, with 7 bases sitting between them. Germline V gives CDR1 MNHEY, CDR2 SMNVEV (reference sequence). CDR3 sequence: CASSYTNTDTQYF. The DNA for the CDR3 is TGTGCCAGCAGTTACACCAACACAGATACGCAGTATTTT.

This clonotype was counted between two and nine times. This chain uses TRBV10-3 with TRBJ2-7; TRBD1 aligns across 10 bases. The V and J ends lost 6 bases and 7 bases, in that order; junction bases with no gene match: 12. The CDR3 is 15 residues long. The germline gives CDR1 ENHRY, CDR2 SYGVKD. The chain's CDR3 is CAISQAGQGQGEQYF. CDR3 bases: TGTGCCATCAGCCAAGCGGGACAGGGGCAGGGGGAGCAGTACTTC.

This chain links TRBV5-1 with TRBJ2-7; D might be TRBD1 or TRBD2, each matching 6 bases. V was cut by 5 bases and J by 4 bases, with 16 bases left in between. This CDR3 is 14 amino acids long. From germline, CDR1 is SGHRS and CDR2 YFSETQ. CDR3 in DNA: TGCGCCAGCAGTTCCATGGGGGGCGCGTACGAGCAGTACTTC. Amino acid sequence: CASSSMGGAYEQYF.

Worth noting for this clonotype: It may be a read error: a sequence one base away is much more abundant. This chain connects TRBV7-9 to TRBJ2-1; no definite D call. This CDR3 region has 12 residues. V was cut by 5 bases and J by 10 bases, with 12 bases left in between. Per the germline V gene, CDR1 is SEHNR and CDR2 is FQNEAQ (reference sequence). CDR3 DNA sequence: TGTGCCAGCAGCCCAGTCTCGTGGGAGCAGTTCTTC. Protein product: CASSPVSWEQFF.